This T cell receptor (beta chain) was profiled in a study of early T cells in non-severe SARS-CoV-2 infection. For this clonotype: The antigen is unknown.

General study points: Missing private and CD4 specificities, VDJdb matching favored anti-spike CD8 responses.

Unique molecular identifiers were added to individual cDNA molecules. Each CDR3 protein gets one entry after TCRdb re-called the 5' RACE reads with MiXCR. The data contain roughly 83,000 distinct CDR3 sequences, 8% to 13% of them singletons. This CDR3 has 15 amino acids. V was pared by 4 bases and J by 2 bases, with 9 bases between. The V gene's germline CDR1 is MNHEY and CDR2 SMNVEV (reference sequence). The input for sequencing was whole blood, taken at baseline. The origin of this receptor is an adult who was a healthcare worker with PCR-confirmed SARS-CoV-2 infection or an uninfected control (not recorded which). This chain connects TRBV27 to TRBJ2-6; D is uncertain. This CDR3 is CASSSIGAGANVLTF. The DNA for the CDR3 is TGTGCCAGCAGTTCCATTGGGGCTGGGGCCAACGTCCTGACTTTC.